Presented here are 8 T cell receptor beta chains from one specimen sequenced in a study of T cell responses to AZD1222 COVID-19 vaccine. Only in-frame clones appear in the TCRdb table, and some are missing; sequencing was by immunoSEQ multiplex PCR. The sample lists about 130,000 clones; about 93% were seen once. The sequencing here drew on peripheral blood, taken on day 0 of AZD1222 vaccination. The receptors shown here come from an adult in good health.

V and J are TRBV19 and TRBJ1-2; D is ambiguous. V lost 10 bases to trimming and J lost 3 bases, with 18 bases between them. Germline lookup yields CDR1 LNHDA and CDR2 SQIVND (reference sequence). CDR3 size: 14 residues. This CDR3 reads CATGPTTEHYGYTF. For the CDR3, the DNA is TGTGCCACCGGACCTACAACAGAACACTATGGCTACACCTTC.

J is TRBJ1-1 and V is TRBV6-1; 7 nucleotides line up with TRBD1. V shed 2 bases and J 6 bases; nucleotides not matched to a gene: 9. CDR3 size: 15 residues. Looked up from germline, CDR1 is MNHNS and CDR2 is SASEGT. This CDR3 reads CASSENGQEGAEAFF. The CDR3 DNA follows: TGTGCCAGCAGTGAAAATGGACAGGAGGGGGCTGAAGCTTTCTTT.

The V and J genes are TRBV6-2 or TRBV6-3 and TRBJ2-7, with D perhaps TRBD1 or TRBD2 (5 bases each). CDR3 length: 17 amino acids. Germline V CDR1 and CDR2: MNHEY, SVGEGT. V was trimmed by 2 bases and J by 7 bases, leaving 24 bases between them. The CDR3 DNA is TGTGCCAGCAGTTACGCCCCAGAGCAGGGAGTCTTCTGGGAGCAGTACTTC. Its protein product is CASSYAPEQGVFWEQYF.

V usage is TRBV2 and J usage is TRBJ1-2; 11 bases agree with TRBD1. Looked up from germline, CDR1 is SNHLY and CDR2 is FYNNEI. The CDR3 covers 15 residues. The V segment lost 6 bases and the J segment 2 bases; nucleotides outside the gene matches: 5. In nucleotides, the CDR3 is TGTGCCAGCAGGCCGGGACAGGGGGTGAACTATGGCTACACCTTC. Protein product: CASRPGQGVNYGYTF.

The chain is built from TRBV6-5 and TRBJ1-1; 8 nucleotides align to TRBD1. CDR3 length equals 16 residues. CDR1 and CDR2 (germline): MNHEY, SVGAGI. Trimming removed 4 bases from V and 1 base from J; junction bases left unmatched: 8. The DNA of the CDR3 is TGTGCCAGCAGTTGGACCGGACAGGGTTGGAACACTGAAGCTTTCTTT. Translating it yields CASSWTGQGWNTEAFF.

The chain carries TRBV2 and TRBJ2-1; D gene uncertain. Looked up from germline, CDR1 is SNHLY and CDR2 is FYNNEI. CDR3 length: 14 amino acids. Trimming shortened V by 0 bases and J by 6 bases, and 9 bases separated the two germline ends. CDR3 sequence reads: CASSEAREINEQFF. The CDR3 nucleotides are TGTGCCAGCAGTGAAGCTAGAGAGATCAATGAGCAGTTCTTC.

The rearrangement uses TRBV27 and TRBJ2-1, with 11 bases lining up with TRBD2. CDR1 is MNHEY, CDR2 SMNVEV, per germline (reference sequence). V shed 3 bases, J shed 2 bases, and the junction held 3 bases outside the gene matches. This CDR3 has 16 residues. The CDR3 reads CASSLGTSGAYNEQFF. CDR3 nucleotide sequence: TGTGCCAGCAGTTTGGGGACTAGCGGAGCCTACAATGAGCAGTTCTTC.

V and J are TRBV3-1 (or the pseudogene TRBV3-2) and TRBJ2-7; no clear D gene. The germline V gene has CDR1 LGHDT and CDR2 YNNKEL (reference sequence). CDR3 length: 15 amino acids. V was pared by 1 base and J by 6 bases, with 16 bases between. This chain's CDR3 is CASSQVPSPLLEQYF. The CDR3 coding sequence is TGTGCCAGCAGCCAAGTGCCCTCCCCGCTCCTCGAGCAGTACTTC.